This TCR beta chain was recorded in a study of Graves' ophthalmopathy and Graves' hyperthyroidism. Whole-study results and caveats: Sensitivity reached 70.59% and specificity around 76% when the model predicted ophthalmopathy progression.

This clonotype was counted many times. Its antigen is as yet unknown. From germline, CDR1 is MDHEN and CDR2 SYDVKM. The CDR3 is made up of 16 amino acids. Trimming took 4 bases from V and 5 from J; bases not matched to a gene: 12. Ophthalmopathy in the donors was of moderate-to-severe activity, with CAS ≥3, NOSPECS ≥4 and duration under 3 months. PBMCs came from about 10 ml of fresh peripheral blood. Amplification from RNA transcripts yielded the TCR beta CDR3 regions. HTBI primers primed a first-round RT-PCR, and a second-round multiplex PCR followed. Each CDR3 protein gets one entry after TCRdb re-called the multiplex PCR reads with MiXCR. The data show under 250,000 distinct CDR3 sequences, under 25% seen once.

This receptor was taken from a woman aged 50 to 60 with Graves' ophthalmopathy. Sequencing used peripheral blood. The rearrangement uses TRBV28 and TRBJ2-5; 8 nucleotides match TRBD1. CDR3 sequence reads: CASSSVTGGRWETQYF. The CDR3 DNA reads as TGTGCCAGCAGTTCCGTAACAGGGGGGAGGTGGGAGACCCAGTACTTC. The whole variable domain, remainder taken from reference TRBV28 and TRBJ2-5, is DVKVTQSSRYLVKRTGEKVFLECVQDMDHENMFWYRQDPGLGLRLIYFSYDVKMKEKGDIPEGYSVSREKKERFSLILESASTNQTSMYLCASSSVTGGRWETQYFGPGTRLLVL.